Given below is one TCR beta chain in context. Antigen: not known. The repertoire was sequenced with immunoSEQ multiplex PCR; TCRdb's copy has only in-frame clones and lacks some. The sample has about 87,000 clones; about 87% are singletons. The data stem from a study of radiotherapy plus CTLA-4 blockade in lung cancer. Findings of the study overall: In blood, after radiotherapy plus ipilimumab, tumor-derived TCR clones expanded.

This CDR3 is 15 amino acids long. Germline assignment: CDR1 LNHDA and CDR2 SQIVND (reference sequence). The V segment lost 6 bases and the J segment 6 bases; nucleotides outside the gene matches: 10. The TCR comes from a human donor with non-small cell lung cancer that progressed on radiotherapy plus ipilimumab. The chain recombines TRBV19 with TRBJ2-1, with 8 bases fitting TRBD2. The input for sequencing was peripheral blood, taken from a patient treated with radiotherapy plus ipilimumab. This chain's CDR3 is CASSLRAGARNEQFF. Written as DNA, the CDR3 is TGTGCCAGTAGCCTCCGAGCGGGAGCCCGCAATGAGCAGTTCTTC.